One sample yielded the 28 T cell receptor beta chains listed below, sequenced in a study of immune cell composition in non-small cell lung cancer. Using immunoSEQ multiplex PCR, the repertoire was profiled, and TCRdb retains in-frame clones only, with some absent. The sample shows around 6,000 clones, more than 70% of them seen only once. The sample consisted of lung tumor tissue. The source of these receptors is a human donor with non-small cell lung cancer.

This chain joins TRBV11-3 and TRBJ2-4; tentative D call: TRBD2 (5 bases). From germline, CDR1 is SGHNT and CDR2 YENEEA. V was shortened by 6 bases and J by 5 bases, with 11 bases between the two germline ends. The CDR3 loop spans 13 amino acids. The CDR3 DNA reads TGTGCCAGCAGTCCCGGACTTCAAAACATTCAGTACTTC. Translated: CASSPGLQNIQYF. Together with reference TRBV11-3 and TRBJ2-4, the CDR3 gives the full variable domain: EAGVVQSPRYKIIEKKQPVAFWCNPISGHNTLYWYLQNLGQGPELLIRYENEEAVDDSQLPKDRFSAERLKGVDSTLKIQPAELGDSAVYLCASSPGLQNIQYFGAGTRLSVL.

This clone came up a few times. The chain is built from TRBV28 and TRBJ2-3; D is uncertain. Between the trimmed V and J ends, which lost 6 bases and 2 bases, there was a span of 9 bases. From germline, CDR1 is MDHEN and CDR2 SYDVKM. The CDR3 contains 13 residues. CDR3 sequence: CASSNTDTDTQYF. CDR3 coding DNA: TGTGCCAGCAGCAATACAGACACAGATACGCAGTATTTT.

The CDR3 sequence is CASSRGLSYEQYF. The CDR3 bases are TGTGCCAGTAGTCGGGGACTGAGCTACGAGCAGTACTTC. The gene calls are TRBV19 and TRBJ2-7, with a tentative D call TRBD2 (6 bases). Per the germline V gene, CDR1 is LNHDA and CDR2 is SQIVND (reference sequence). With 5 bases removed from V and 3 bases from J, the gap between germline ends came to 11 bases. The CDR3 spans 13 residues. Filled out from reference TRBV19 and TRBJ2-7, the complete variable domain reads DGGITQSPKYLFRKEGQNVTLSCEQNLNHDAMYWYRQDPGQGLRLIYYSQIVNDFQKGDIAEGYSVSREKKESFPLTVTSAQKNPTAFYLCASSRGLSYEQYFGPGTRLTVT.

The gene calls are TRBV10-2 and TRBJ1-3; TRBD1 might be the D (5 bases). The CDR3 contains 11 residues. Germline-derived CDR1 and CDR2 are WSHSY and SAAADI. CDR3 sequence reads: CASGAGNTIYF. Written as DNA, the CDR3 is TGCGCTTCGGGGGCTGGAAACACCATATATTTT.

The genes are TRBV18 and TRBJ1-2; 7 bases are shared with TRBD1. Germline CDR1 and CDR2: KGHSH and LQKENI. The V segment lost 3 bases and the J segment 7 bases; nucleotides outside the gene matches: 8. The CDR3 consists of 14 residues. The CDR3 DNA sequence: TGTGCCAGCTCACCCAGTGACAGGGTTGGTGGCTACACCTTC. Translation gives CASSPSDRVGGYTF.

The DNA for the CDR3 is TGTGCCAGCAGTTTATCGGAGTGGGCCGGACTCCAAGAGACCCAGTACTTC. This encodes CASSLSEWAGLQETQYF. The chain carries TRBV27 and TRBJ2-5, with D perhaps TRBD2 (5 bases). The V gene lost 0 bases and the J gene lost 1 base, with 15 bases spanning the gap. The CDR3 sequence is 17 residues long. Per the germline V gene, CDR1 is MNHEY and CDR2 is SMNVEV (reference sequence).

This clone has only a few counts. The V and J genes are TRBV5-1 and TRBJ2-3; a weak D match, TRBD1 (6 bases). The CDR3 consists of 15 residues. V was shortened by 3 bases and J by 2 bases, with 13 bases between the two germline ends. Germline CDR1 is SGHRS and CDR2 is YFSETQ. CDR3: CASSSDPGVTDTQYF. CDR3 DNA: TGCGCCAGCAGCTCGGACCCAGGGGTCACAGATACGCAGTATTTT.

This clone was observed once. The V call is TRBV6-5, the J call TRBJ1-4; D gene unclear. Germline values: CDR1 MNHEY, CDR2 SVGAGI. The V end was cut by 5 bases, the J end by 0 bases, with 10 bases between. The CDR3 has 15 amino acids. CDR3 coding DNA: TGTGCCAGCAGTGCGGTTCAGACAACTAATGAAAAACTGTTTTTT. Protein: CASSAVQTTNEKLFF.

CDR3 sequence (DNA): TGTGCCTGGGCCAGGGGTAGACGTGGCTACACCTTC. Encoded protein: CAWARGRRGYTF. V and J are TRBV30 and TRBJ1-2; D might be TRBD1 (6 bases). The CDR3 sequence is 12 residues long. Trimming pared 5 bases from V and 7 bases from J, leaving 14 bases between. Germline V lookup: CDR1 GTSNPN, CDR2 SVGIG (reference sequence).

This chain links TRBV7-9 with TRBJ2-5; 7 positions agree with TRBD1. The CDR3 runs 16 residues. Germline V gene sequence: CDR1 SEHNR, CDR2 FQNEAQ (reference sequence). Trimming removed 1 base from V and 5 bases from J; junction bases left unmatched: 10. DNA for the CDR3: TGTGCCAGCAGCTTAGTAGGCGGCAGGGGGTTGGAGACCCAGTACTTC. It translates to CASSLVGGRGLETQYF.

The CDR3 sequence is CASRSGLNNEQFF. The CDR3 DNA reads TGTGCCAGCAGGTCCGGGTTGAACAATGAGCAGTTCTTC. The chain carries TRBV27 and TRBJ2-1; no definite D call. Germline V lookup: CDR1 MNHEY, CDR2 SMNVEV (reference sequence). The CDR3 loop spans 13 amino acids. Trimming cost V 6 bases and J 5 bases, with 11 bases left between them.

This clone was seen just once. This chain joins TRBV5-1 and TRBJ2-5; no definite D call. V was clipped by 0 bases and J by 5 bases, with 11 bases between them. The CDR3 sequence is 14 residues long. Germline V CDR1 and CDR2: SGHRS, YFSETQ. In DNA form, the CDR3 reads TGCGCCAGCAGCTTGGAGGTTCAGGCCGAGACCCAGTACTTC. This sequence encodes CASSLEVQAETQYF.

The rearrangement links TRBV27 to TRBJ2-7; a possible D gene is TRBD1 (5 bases). CDR3 length: 12 residues. Germline V gene data show CDR1 as MNHEY and CDR2 as SMNVEV (reference sequence). The V gene lost 8 bases and the J gene lost 6 bases, with 14 bases spanning the gap. This chain's CDR3 is CASGRNQGEQYF. DNA for the CDR3: TGTGCCAGCGGCCGAAATCAGGGCGAGCAGTACTTC.

J is TRBJ1-2 and V is TRBV10-1; tentative D call: TRBD1 (6 bases). V gave up 5 bases and J gave up 8 bases, with 15 bases separating them. CDR3 length: 13 residues. The germline CDR1 and CDR2 sequences are WNHNN and SYGVQD (reference sequence). For the CDR3, the DNA is TGCGCCAGCAGTCCTACAGGGAGAGGCGGCTACACCTTC. Its protein product is CASSPTGRGGYTF.

CDR3 bases: TGCGCCAGCAGCTTGAACAGGGTCATGAACACTGAAGCTTTCTTT. Translated: CASSLNRVMNTEAFF. The chain carries TRBV5-1 and TRBJ1-1, with D maybe TRBD1 (6 bases). Trimming removed 1 base at V and 0 bases at J, with 10 bases between. CDR1 and CDR2 from the germline V gene are SGHRS and YFSETQ. The CDR3 sequence is 15 residues long.

The chain joins TRBV6-1 to TRBJ2-7; the D is unclear. Germline lookup yields CDR1 MNHNS and CDR2 SASEGT. The CDR3 loop spans 12 amino acids. V was cut by 2 bases and J by 6 bases, with 8 bases left in between. CDR3 nucleotides: TGTGCCAGCAGTGAAAGCCGTACCGAGCAGTACTTC. Translation gives CASSESRTEQYF.

This clone was seen once. The chain uses TRBV5-5 and TRBJ1-2; the match to TRBD1 covers 8 bases. Unmatched junction bases numbered 7, after V lost 0 bases and J lost 0 bases. CDR1 is SGHKS, CDR2 YYEKEE, per germline (reference sequence). The CDR3 is 17 amino acids. The CDR3 region is CASSLAGGRTANYGYTF. The CDR3 coding sequence is TGTGCCAGCAGCTTGGCAGGGGGCCGGACTGCTAACTATGGCTACACCTTC.

The chain uses TRBV4-2 and TRBJ2-7, with D maybe TRBD2 (6 bases). V dropped 0 bases and J dropped 3 bases, with 21 bases sitting between them. The V gene's germline CDR1 is LGHNA and CDR2 YNFKEQ. CDR3 length: 18 amino acids. DNA for the CDR3: TGTGCCAGCAGCCAAGATGGGGCACCCGGGACGCGGGGCTACGAGCAGTACTTC. It codes for CASSQDGAPGTRGYEQYF.

This clone was counted a few times. J is TRBJ1-2 and V is TRBV7-3, with D perhaps TRBD1 (5 bases). CDR3 length: 13 amino acids. Germline V gene sequence: CDR1 SGHTA, CDR2 FQGTGA. Trimming removed 2 bases at V and 8 bases at J, with 12 bases between. CDR3 loop: CASSLEQGMGYTF. The CDR3 bases are TGTGCCAGCAGCTTAGAGCAGGGAATGGGCTACACCTTC.

The rearrangement joins TRBV5-4 to TRBJ2-7; 10 bases are a match to TRBD1. The CDR3 covers 14 residues. In germline, CDR1 is SGHNT, CDR2 YYREEE (reference sequence). V was pared by 4 bases and J by 2 bases, with 3 bases of the junction left unmatched. The CDR3 is CASSGTGDPYEQYF. Here the CDR3 DNA reads TGTGCCAGCAGCGGGACAGGGGACCCCTACGAGCAGTACTTC.

This chain uses TRBV29-1 with TRBJ1-2; 9 nucleotides align to TRBD1. The V gene's germline CDR1 is SQVTM and CDR2 ANQGSEA. The CDR3 extends over 13 amino acids. The V gene end was trimmed by 7 bases and the J gene end by 8 bases; junction bases not matched to a gene: 11. CDR3 sequence (DNA): TGCAGCGCGGTTGGGGGACAGGGTGGAGGCTACACCTTC. Translation: CSAVGGQGGGYTF.

There are a few counts of this clone. The chain is built from TRBV2 and TRBJ1-2, with a weak D call TRBD1 (6 bases). CDR3 size: 12 residues. V lost 8 bases to trimming and J lost 1 base, with 8 bases between them. In germline, CDR1 is SNHLY, CDR2 FYNNEI. The CDR3 spells CASDRNNYGYTF. The CDR3 region has the DNA TGTGCCAGCGACAGGAATAACTATGGCTACACCTTC.

This clone appeared a few times. The chain uses TRBV5-6 and TRBJ2-1; no definite D call. Germline V CDR1 and CDR2: SGHDT, YYEEEE. Trimming took off 3 bases at V and 4 bases at J, with 2 bases between the two ends. The CDR3 is 11 residues long. CDR3: CASSSYNEQFF. The CDR3 region has the DNA TGTGCCAGCAGCTCTTACAATGAGCAGTTCTTC.

The V call is TRBV18, the J call TRBJ2-4; a weak D match, TRBD1 (6 bases). Per the germline V gene, CDR1 is KGHSH and CDR2 is LQKENI. This CDR3 has 13 residues. The V and J ends lost 4 bases and 4 bases respectively, with 8 bases between them. DNA of the CDR3: TGTGCCAGCTCACTCGGACAGAAAAACATTCAGTACTTC. As protein: CASSLGQKNIQYF.

V usage is TRBV5-4 and J usage is TRBJ2-5, with 9 positions matching TRBD2. Near its end, the DNA agrees better with TRBJ2-7, so the J call may be wrong. This CDR3 is 15 amino acids long. Germline V CDR1 and CDR2: SGHNT, YYREEE (reference sequence). In nucleotides, the CDR3 is TGTGCCAGCAGCTTGGTAGCGGGGGACGATTACGAGCAGTACTTC. This codes for CASSLVAGDDYEQYF.

J is TRBJ1-4 and V is TRBV5-5; TRBD1 matches 9 bases. The trim removed 4 bases at V and 7 bases at J, leaving 5 bases unmatched. From germline, CDR1 is SGHKS and CDR2 YYEKEE (reference sequence). CDR3 length: 14 amino acids. CDR3: CASSPGQGTEKLFF. DNA of the CDR3: TGTGCCAGCAGCCCGGGACAGGGCACTGAAAAACTGTTTTTT.

The V call is TRBV28, the J call TRBJ2-5; D is undetermined. Germline V gives CDR1 MDHEN, CDR2 SYDVKM. V lost 2 bases, J lost 1 base, and 2 bases lay in between. There are 12 residues in the CDR3. The CDR3 DNA sequence: TGTGCCAGCAGTTTACTCCAAGAGACCCAGTACTTC. This codes for CASSLLQETQYF.

This chain links TRBV5-1 with TRBJ2-5; possibly TRBD1 for D (6 bases). CDR1 is SGHRS and CDR2 is YFSETQ in the germline V gene. V lost 3 bases and J 4 bases, leaving 10 bases between the germline ends. This CDR3 has 13 amino acids. The CDR3 region is CASSSGTRETQYF. CDR3 sequence (DNA): TGCGCCAGCAGCTCCGGGACACGAGAGACCCAGTACTTC.